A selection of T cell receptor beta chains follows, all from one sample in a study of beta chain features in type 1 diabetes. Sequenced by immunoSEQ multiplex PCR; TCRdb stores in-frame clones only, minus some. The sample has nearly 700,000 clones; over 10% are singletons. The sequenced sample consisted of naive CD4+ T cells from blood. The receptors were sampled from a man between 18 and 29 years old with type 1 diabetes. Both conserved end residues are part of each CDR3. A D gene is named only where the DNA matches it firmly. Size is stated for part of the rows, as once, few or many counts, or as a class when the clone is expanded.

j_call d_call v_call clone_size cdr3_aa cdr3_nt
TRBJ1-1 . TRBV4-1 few CASSQAPGMNTEAFF TGCGCCAGCAGCCAAGCCCCAGGTATGAACACTGAAGCTTTCTTT
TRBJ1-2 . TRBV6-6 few CASSYAEDLYGYTF TGTGCCAGCAGTTACGCCGAGGACCTATATGGCTACACCTTC
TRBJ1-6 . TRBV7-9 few CASSPQGNSPLHF TGTGCCAGCAGCCCGCAGGGGAACTCACCCCTCCACTTT
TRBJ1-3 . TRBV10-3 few CAATSPGNTIYF TGTGCCGCCACGTCTCCTGGAAACACCATATATTTT
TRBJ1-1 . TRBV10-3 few CAIRGDMNTEAFF TGTGCCATCAGGGGGGATATGAACACTGAAGCTTTCTTT
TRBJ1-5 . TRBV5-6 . CASSLRAANQPQHF TGTGCCAGCAGCTTGCGGGCAGCCAATCAGCCCCAGCATTTT
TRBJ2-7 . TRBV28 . CASSSGSYEQYF TGTGCCAGCAGTTCGGGCAGCTACGAGCAGTACTTC
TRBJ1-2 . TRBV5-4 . CASSLRGRVDYTF TGTGCCAGCAGCTTGCGAGGACGGGTGGACTACACCTTC
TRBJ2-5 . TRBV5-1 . CASSFTRGVEETQYF TGCGCCAGCAGCTTCACCCGGGGCGTCGAAGAGACCCAGTACTTC
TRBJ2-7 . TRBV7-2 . CASSFSYEQYF TGTGCCAGCAGTTTCAGTTACGAGCAGTACTTC
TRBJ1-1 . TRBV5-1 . CASSRGAMPTEAFF TGCGCCAGCAGCCGCGGGGCAATGCCCACTGAAGCTTTCTTT
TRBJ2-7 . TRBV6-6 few CPRDKFYEQYF TGTCCAAGGGACAAGTTCTACGAGCAGTACTTC
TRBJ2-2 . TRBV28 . CASSLYEGNTGELFF TGTGCCAGCAGTTTATATGAGGGAAACACCGGGGAGCTGTTTTTT
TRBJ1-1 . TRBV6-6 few CASSYQEPTEAFF TGTGCCAGCAGTTACCAGGAACCCACTGAAGCTTTCTTT
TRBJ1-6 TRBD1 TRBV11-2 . CASSPGTASSYNSPLHF TGTGCCAGCAGCCCCGGGACAGCCAGCTCCTATAATTCACCCCTCCACTTT
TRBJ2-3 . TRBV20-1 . CRQGTDTQYF TGCAGGCAGGGCACAGATACGCAGTATTTT
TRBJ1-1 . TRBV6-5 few CASSYVPGADTEAFF TGTGCCAGCAGTTACGTACCAGGGGCGGACACTGAAGCTTTCTTT
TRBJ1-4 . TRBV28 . CASSLWQGRDEKLFF TGTGCCAGCAGTTTATGGCAGGGGAGGGATGAAAAACTGTTTTTT
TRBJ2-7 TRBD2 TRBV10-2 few CASSMGLATNEQYF TGCGCCAGCAGTATGGGACTAGCGACCAACGAGCAGTACTTC
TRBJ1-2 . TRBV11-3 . CASSLVTRQDGYTF TGTGCCAGCAGCTTAGTGACCAGGCAGGATGGCTACACCTTC
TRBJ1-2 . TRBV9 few CASSVLGAHYGYTF TGTGCCAGCAGCGTCCTGGGGGCTCACTATGGCTACACCTTC
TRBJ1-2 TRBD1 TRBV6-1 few CASSEQETGIGGYTF TGTGCCAGCAGTGAACAGGAGACAGGGATTGGTGGCTACACCTTC
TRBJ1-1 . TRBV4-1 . CASSHPDRNTEAFF TGCGCCAGCAGCCATCCCGACAGGAACACTGAAGCTTTCTTT
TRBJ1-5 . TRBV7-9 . CASSPGGQGAQPQHF TGTGCCAGCAGCCCGGGGGGGCAGGGTGCTCAGCCCCAGCATTTT
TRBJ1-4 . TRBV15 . CATSRDRRANEKLFF TGTGCCACCAGCAGAGATCGGAGGGCTAATGAAAAACTGTTTTTT
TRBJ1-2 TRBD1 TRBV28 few CAIDRALVGYTF TGTGCCATTGACAGGGCCTTAGTAGGCTACACCTTC
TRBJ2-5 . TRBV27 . CASSLIGARETQYF TGTGCCAGCAGTTTAATAGGGGCCAGGGAGACCCAGTACTTC
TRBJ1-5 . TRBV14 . CASSQGGSQPQHF TGTGCCAGCAGCCAAGGGGGATCTCAGCCCCAGCATTTT
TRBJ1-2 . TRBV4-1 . CASSQERDYGYTF TGCGCCAGCAGCCAGGAGAGAGACTATGGCTACACCTTC
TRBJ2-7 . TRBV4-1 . CASSQGPSQYEQYF TGCGCCAGCAGCCAAGGCCCCTCACAGTACGAGCAGTACTTC
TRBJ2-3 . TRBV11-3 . CASSLDGQGADTQYF TGTGCCAGCAGCTTAGATGGTCAGGGTGCCGATACGCAGTATTTT
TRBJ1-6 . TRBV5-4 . CASSLESGNSPLHF TGTGCCAGCAGCTTGGAGTCAGGGAATTCACCCCTCCACTTT
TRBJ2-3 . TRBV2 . CASTRGTDTQYF TGTGCCAGCACCAGGGGAACGGATACGCAGTATTTT
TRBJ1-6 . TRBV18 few CASSPIGTTNSPLHF TGTGCCAGCTCACCAATAGGGACAACCAATTCACCCCTCCACTTT
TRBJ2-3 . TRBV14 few CASSLPRGLSTDTQYF TGTGCCAGCAGCCTGCCGAGGGGATTGAGCACAGATACGCAGTATTTT
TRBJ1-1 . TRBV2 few CASLRRGVGTEAFF TGTGCCAGCCTACGGAGGGGAGTGGGCACTGAAGCTTTCTTT
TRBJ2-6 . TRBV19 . CASGSANVLTF TGTGCCAGCGGTTCGGCCAACGTCCTGACTTTC
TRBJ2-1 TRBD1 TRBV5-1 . CASSQGTGDNEQFF TGCGCCAGCAGCCAAGGGACAGGGGACAATGAGCAGTTCTTC
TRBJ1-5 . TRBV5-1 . CASTLDGGSNQPQHF TGCGCCAGCACCCTGGACGGCGGTAGCAATCAGCCCCAGCATTTT
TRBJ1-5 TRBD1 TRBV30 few CAWGQGSSSNQPQHF TGTGCCTGGGGACAGGGCTCATCGAGCAATCAGCCCCAGCATTTT
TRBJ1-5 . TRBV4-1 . CASSQDEGARPQHF TGCGCCAGCAGCCAAGATGAAGGGGCGCGGCCCCAGCATTTT
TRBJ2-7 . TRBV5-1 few CASSPTGEPYEQYF TGCGCCAGCAGTCCGACAGGAGAACCCTACGAGCAGTACTTC
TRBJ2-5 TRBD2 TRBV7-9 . CASSTRGTKETQYF TGTGCCAGCAGCACGCGGGGGACCAAAGAGACCCAGTACTTC
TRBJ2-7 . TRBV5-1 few CASSLGQQGDEQYF TGCGCCAGCAGCTTGGGGCAACAGGGAGACGAGCAGTACTTC
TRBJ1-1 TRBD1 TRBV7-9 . CASSVQGGADTEAFF TGTGCCAGCAGCGTACAAGGGGGCGCGGACACTGAAGCTTTCTTT
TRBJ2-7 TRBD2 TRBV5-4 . CASSPGGAGGRDEQYF TGTGCCAGCAGCCCTGGAGGTGCGGGGGGCAGGGACGAGCAGTACTTC
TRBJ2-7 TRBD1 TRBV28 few CASKPPGTGAYEQYF TGTGCCAGCAAACCACCCGGGACAGGGGCCTACGAGCAGTACTTC
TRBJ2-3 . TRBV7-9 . CASSFMDSPSTDTQYF TGTGCCAGCAGCTTTATGGACAGCCCTAGCACAGATACGCAGTATTTT
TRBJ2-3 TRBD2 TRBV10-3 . CAIRKRSGLAGGPDTQYF TGTGCCATCAGAAAGAGGAGCGGACTAGCGGGGGGCCCAGATACGCAGTATTTT
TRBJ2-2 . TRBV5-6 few CASSLGHHMNTGELFF TGTGCCAGCAGCTTGGGACACCATATGAACACCGGGGAGCTGTTTTTT
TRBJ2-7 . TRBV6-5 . CASSYEGAYEQYF TGTGCCAGCAGTTACGAGGGGGCCTACGAGCAGTACTTC
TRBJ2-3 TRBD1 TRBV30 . CAWGQGAPTDTQYF TGTGCCTGGGGACAGGGGGCGCCGACAGATACGCAGTATTTT
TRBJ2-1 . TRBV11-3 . CASSSLDGGRENEQFF TGTGCCAGCAGCTCCTTAGATGGAGGTCGGGAAAATGAGCAGTTCTTC
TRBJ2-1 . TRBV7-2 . CASSPGGYNEQFF TGTGCCAGCAGCCCCGGCGGCTACAATGAGCAGTTCTTC
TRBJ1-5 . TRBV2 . CASSEQGPGQPQHF TGTGCCAGCAGTGAGCAGGGGCCAGGTCAGCCCCAGCATTTT
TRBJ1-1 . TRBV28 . CASNQGQTNTEAFF TGTGCCAGCAACCAAGGACAGACGAACACTGAAGCTTTCTTT